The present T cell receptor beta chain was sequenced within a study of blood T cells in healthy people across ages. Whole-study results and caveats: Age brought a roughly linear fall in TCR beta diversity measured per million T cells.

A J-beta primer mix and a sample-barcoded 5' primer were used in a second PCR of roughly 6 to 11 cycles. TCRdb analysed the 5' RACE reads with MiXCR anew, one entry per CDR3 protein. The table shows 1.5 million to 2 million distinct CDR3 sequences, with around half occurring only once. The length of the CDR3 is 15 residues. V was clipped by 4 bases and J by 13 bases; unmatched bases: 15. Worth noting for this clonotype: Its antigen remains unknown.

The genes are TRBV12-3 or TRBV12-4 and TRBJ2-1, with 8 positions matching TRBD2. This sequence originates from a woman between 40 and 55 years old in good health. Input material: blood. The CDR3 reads CASSYGTPGGETQFF. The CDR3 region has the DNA TGTGCCAGCAGTTACGGTACCCCGGGAGGGGAGACCCAGTTCTTC.